This T cell receptor beta chain stems from a study of blood T cell repertoires in COVID-19. Study summary: Specimens from acute and convalescent COVID-19 originated in the United States, Italy and Spain. Sources were T cells, B-cell-depleted T cells, or PBMCs; the material itself was cDNA or gDNA.

V lost 6 bases to trimming and J lost 4 bases, with 19 bases between them. The CDR3 contains 15 residues. CDR1 and CDR2 from the germline V gene are KGHSH and LQKENI. How the authors handled the data: Estimated nucleated cell counts came from reference gene primer amplification. This table comes from immunoSEQ multiplex PCR, and its TCRdb copy is limited to in-frame clones, with some not included. Clonal size and the V and J genes are those of that table, whereas D and trimming came from the DNA. The top ten hold about 3.9% of the sample, which has 110,000 to 150,000 clones, approximately 73% seen once.

The genes are TRBV18 and TRBJ2-7; D ambiguous. The sample consisted of peripheral blood. This sequence was found in a man in his fifties or sixties with acute or convalescent COVID-19. This CDR3 reads CASSPRRSVGYEQYF. CDR3 sequence (DNA): TGTGCCAGCTCGCCCCGCAGGTCAGTAGGTTACGAGCAGTACTTC. Full variable domain (missing parts from reference TRBV18 and TRBJ2-7): NAGVMQNPRHLVRRRGQEARLRCSPMKGHSHVYWYRQLPEEGLKFMVYLQKENIIDESGMPKERFSAEFPKEGPSILRIQQVVRGDSAAYFCASSPRRSVGYEQYFGPGTRLTVT.